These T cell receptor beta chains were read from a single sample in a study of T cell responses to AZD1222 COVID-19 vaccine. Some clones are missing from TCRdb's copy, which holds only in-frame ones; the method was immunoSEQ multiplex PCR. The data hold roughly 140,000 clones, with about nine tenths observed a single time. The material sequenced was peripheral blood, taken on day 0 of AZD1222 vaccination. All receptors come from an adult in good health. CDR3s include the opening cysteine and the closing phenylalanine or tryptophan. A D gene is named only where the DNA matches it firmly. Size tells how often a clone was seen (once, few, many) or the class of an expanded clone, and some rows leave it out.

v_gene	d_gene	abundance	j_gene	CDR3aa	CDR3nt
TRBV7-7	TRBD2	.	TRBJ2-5	CASTLFGGDGETQYF	TGTGCTAGCACCCTTTTTGGGGGGGACGGGGAGACCCAGTACTTC
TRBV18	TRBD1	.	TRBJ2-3	CASSPTGAGTDTQYF	TGTGCCAGCTCACCAACAGGGGCCGGGACAGATACGCAGTATTTT
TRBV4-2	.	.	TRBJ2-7	CASSQDQASSYEQYF	TGTGCCAGCAGCCAAGATCAAGCCAGCTCCTACGAGCAGTACTTC
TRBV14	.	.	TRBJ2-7	CASSPPRAREQYF	TGTGCCAGCAGCCCACCGCGGGCTCGGGAGCAGTACTTC
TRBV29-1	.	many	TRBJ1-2	CSIEAVGSGYGYTF	TGCAGCATAGAGGCTGTGGGCTCGGGCTATGGCTACACCTTC
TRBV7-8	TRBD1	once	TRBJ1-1	CATKGQGGTEAFF	TGTGCCACCAAGGGACAGGGCGGGACTGAAGCTTTCTTT
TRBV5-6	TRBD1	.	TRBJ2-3	CASSTLTGQADTQYF	TGTGCCAGCAGCACATTGACAGGGCAAGCAGATACGCAGTATTTT
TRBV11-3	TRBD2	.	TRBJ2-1	CASSFPGTSGSVDEQFF	TGTGCCAGCAGCTTCCCCGGGACTAGCGGGTCGGTCGATGAGCAGTTCTTC
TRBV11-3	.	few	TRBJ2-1	CASSLDLGGRREQFF	TGTGCCAGCAGCCTGGATTTAGGCGGTCGCCGGGAGCAGTTCTTC
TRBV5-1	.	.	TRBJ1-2	CASSLGATRDGYTF	TGCGCCAGCAGCTTAGGCGCAACGAGGGATGGCTACACCTTC
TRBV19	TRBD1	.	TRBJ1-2	CASGPTGTGYGYTF	TGTGCCAGTGGCCCGACCGGGACAGGGTATGGCTACACCTTC
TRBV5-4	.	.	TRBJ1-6	CASSLSGNYNSPLHF	TGTGCCAGCAGCTTATCTGGGAACTATAATTCACCCCTCCACTTT
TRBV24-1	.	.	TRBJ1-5	CATSDLTDMGRENQPQHF	TGTGCCACCAGTGATTTGACGGACATGGGGCGTGAAAATCAGCCCCAGCATTTT
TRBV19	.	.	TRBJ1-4	CASGRDPTNEKLFF	TGTGCCAGTGGCCGGGACCCAACTAATGAAAAACTGTTTTTT
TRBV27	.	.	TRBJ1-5	CASRKQGYSNQPQHF	TGTGCCAGCAGGAAACAGGGTTATAGCAATCAGCCCCAGCATTTT
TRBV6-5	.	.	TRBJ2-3	CASSYVGGGTDTQYF	TGTGCCAGCAGTTACGTGGGGGGTGGGACAGATACGCAGTATTTT
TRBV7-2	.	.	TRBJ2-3	CASRSTDTQYF	TGTGCCAGCAGAAGCACAGATACGCAGTATTTT
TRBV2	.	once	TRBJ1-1	CASRENTEAFF	TGTGCCAGCAGGGAGAACACTGAAGCTTTCTTT
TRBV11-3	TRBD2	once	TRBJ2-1	CASSKRGTSGIGEQFF	TGTGCCAGCAGCAAGCGCGGGACTAGCGGGATTGGTGAGCAGTTCTTC